What follows is one T cell receptor (beta chain) and its context. Its specificity is unknown. This specimen belongs to a study of cytomegalovirus exposure and HLA in healthy donors. Study conclusions and caveats: Among CMV-associated TCR beta chains, most appeared HLA-restricted in a later analysis. The study labeled fewer than 200 TCR beta chains cytomegalovirus-associated.

PCR primers comprised 60 Vbeta and 13 Jbeta primers. Measured with immunoSEQ multiplex PCR; TCRdb has only the in-frame clones, and not every one. The table shows roughly 150,000 clones, with about 72% occurring only once. CDR3 length: 15 amino acids. V lost 5 bases and J lost 0, with 10 bases in between. From germline, CDR1 is SGHTA and CDR2 FQGNSA. The rearrangement uses TRBV7-2 and TRBJ1-4; tentatively, D is TRBD1 (5 bases). Input material: PBMCs. This TCR was sampled from a male donor in good health and CMV-seronegative. CDR3 nucleotide sequence: TGTGCCAGCAGCCCCCAGGGTCCAACTAATGAAAAACTGTTTTTT. Protein product: CASSPQGPTNEKLFF.